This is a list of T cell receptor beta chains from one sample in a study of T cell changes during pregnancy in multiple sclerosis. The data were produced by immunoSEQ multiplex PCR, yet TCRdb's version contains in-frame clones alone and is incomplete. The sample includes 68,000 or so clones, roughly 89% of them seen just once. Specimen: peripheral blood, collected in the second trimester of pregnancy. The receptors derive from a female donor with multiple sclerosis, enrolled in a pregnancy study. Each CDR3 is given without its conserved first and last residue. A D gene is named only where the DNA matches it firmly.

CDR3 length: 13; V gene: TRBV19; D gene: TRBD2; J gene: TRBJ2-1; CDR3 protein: ASSIWGAGDNEQF
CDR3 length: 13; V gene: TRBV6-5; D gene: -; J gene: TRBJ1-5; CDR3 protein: ASRPEQGIHQPQH
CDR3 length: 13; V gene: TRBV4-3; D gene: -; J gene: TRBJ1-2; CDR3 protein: ASSRFHRGNYGYT
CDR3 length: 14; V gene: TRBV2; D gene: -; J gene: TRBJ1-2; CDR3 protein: ASSDPAGGGNYGYT
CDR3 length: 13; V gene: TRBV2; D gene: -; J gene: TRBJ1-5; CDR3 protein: ASCRGGGENQPQH
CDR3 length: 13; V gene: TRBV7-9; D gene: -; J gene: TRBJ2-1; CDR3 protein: ASSSIRGDYNEQF
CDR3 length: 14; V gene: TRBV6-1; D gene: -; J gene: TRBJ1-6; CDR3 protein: ASSETLGRAGSPLH
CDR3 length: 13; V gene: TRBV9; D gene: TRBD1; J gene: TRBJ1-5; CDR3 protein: ASSLEGARDQPQH
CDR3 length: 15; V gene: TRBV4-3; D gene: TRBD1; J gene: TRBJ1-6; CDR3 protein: ASSPGGLSSYNSPLH
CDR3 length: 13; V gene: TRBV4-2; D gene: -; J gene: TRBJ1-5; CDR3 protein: ASSQESGRSQPQH
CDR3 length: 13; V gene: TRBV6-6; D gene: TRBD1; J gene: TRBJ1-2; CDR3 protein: ASTGTGLFNYGYT
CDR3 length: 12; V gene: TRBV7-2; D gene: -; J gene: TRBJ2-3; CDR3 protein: ASSLVSGTDTQY
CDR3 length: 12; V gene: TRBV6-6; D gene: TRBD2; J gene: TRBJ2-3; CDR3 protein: ASSYASGGDTQY
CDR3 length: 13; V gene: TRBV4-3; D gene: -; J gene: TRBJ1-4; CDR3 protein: ASSQVRKYGEKLF
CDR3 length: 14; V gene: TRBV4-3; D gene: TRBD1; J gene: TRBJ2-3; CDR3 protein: ASSQGETGGRGTQY
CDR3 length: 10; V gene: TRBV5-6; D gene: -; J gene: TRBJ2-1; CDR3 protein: ASRLEYNEQF
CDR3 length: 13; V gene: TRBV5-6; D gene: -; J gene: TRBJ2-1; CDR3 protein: ASSLGVSSYNEQF
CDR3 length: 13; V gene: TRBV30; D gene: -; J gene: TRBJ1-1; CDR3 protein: AWSVLGGLNTEAF
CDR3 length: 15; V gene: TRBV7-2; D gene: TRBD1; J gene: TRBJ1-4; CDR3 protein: ASSLGTGFILNEKLF
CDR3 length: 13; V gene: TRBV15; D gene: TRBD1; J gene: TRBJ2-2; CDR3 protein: ATREDRGWTGELF
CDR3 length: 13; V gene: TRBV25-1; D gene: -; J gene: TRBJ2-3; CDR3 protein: ASTPGGGYTDTQY
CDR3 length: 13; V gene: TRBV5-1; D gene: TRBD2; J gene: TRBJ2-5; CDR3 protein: ASSFTAGRGETQY
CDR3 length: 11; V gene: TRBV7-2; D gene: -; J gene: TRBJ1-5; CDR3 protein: ASSLRGEQPQH
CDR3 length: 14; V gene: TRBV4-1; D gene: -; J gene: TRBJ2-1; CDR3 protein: ASSRGRGQSYNEQF
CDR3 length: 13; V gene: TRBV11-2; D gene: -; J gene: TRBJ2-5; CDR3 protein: ASSPKGAGRETQY
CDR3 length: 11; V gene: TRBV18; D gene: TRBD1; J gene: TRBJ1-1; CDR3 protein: ASSPGQDTEAF
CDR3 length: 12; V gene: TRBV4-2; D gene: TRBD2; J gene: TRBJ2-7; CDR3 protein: ASRRTSGDYEQY
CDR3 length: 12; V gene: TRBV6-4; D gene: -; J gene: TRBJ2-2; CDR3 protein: ASSDGGNTGELF
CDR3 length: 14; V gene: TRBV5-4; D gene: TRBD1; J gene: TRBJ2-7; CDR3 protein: ASSDQPRDRREEQY
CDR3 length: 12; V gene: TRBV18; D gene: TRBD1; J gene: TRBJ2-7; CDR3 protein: ASSPRQGSYEQY
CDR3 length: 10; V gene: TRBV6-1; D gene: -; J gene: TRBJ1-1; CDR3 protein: ASSEARREAF
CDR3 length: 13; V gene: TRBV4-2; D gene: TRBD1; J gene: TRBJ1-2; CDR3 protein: ASNSPGTGYDGYT
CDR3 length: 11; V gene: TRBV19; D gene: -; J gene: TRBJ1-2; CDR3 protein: ASKVAGNYGYT
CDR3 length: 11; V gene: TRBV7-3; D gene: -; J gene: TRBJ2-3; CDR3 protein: ASSLGGADTQY
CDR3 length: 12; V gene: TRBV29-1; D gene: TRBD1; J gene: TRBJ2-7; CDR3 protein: SVEDRDRSYEQY
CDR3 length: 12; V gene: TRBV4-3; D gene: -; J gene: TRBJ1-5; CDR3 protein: ASSQALGHQPQH
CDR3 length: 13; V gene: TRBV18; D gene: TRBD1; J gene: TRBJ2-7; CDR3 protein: ASSRGQGGPYEQY
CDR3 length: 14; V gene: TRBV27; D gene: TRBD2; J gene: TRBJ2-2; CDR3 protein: ASSPTSGGEAGELF
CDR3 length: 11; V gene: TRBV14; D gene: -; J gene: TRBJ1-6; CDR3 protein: ASSRGQPSPLH
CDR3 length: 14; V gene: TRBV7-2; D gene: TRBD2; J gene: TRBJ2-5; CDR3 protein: ASSLRPSGGPRTQY
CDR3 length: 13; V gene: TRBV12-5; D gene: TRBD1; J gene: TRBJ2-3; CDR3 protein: ASGSGTASTDTQY
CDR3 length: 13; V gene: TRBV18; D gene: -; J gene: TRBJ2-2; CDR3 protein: ASSPLLSNTGELF
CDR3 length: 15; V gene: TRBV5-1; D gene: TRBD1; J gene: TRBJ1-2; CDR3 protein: ASSPRPGTAVRYGYT
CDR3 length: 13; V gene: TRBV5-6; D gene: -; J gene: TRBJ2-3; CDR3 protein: ASSLGQGRGDTQY
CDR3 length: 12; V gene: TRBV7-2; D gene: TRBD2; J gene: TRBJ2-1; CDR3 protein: ASGEGLAYNEQF
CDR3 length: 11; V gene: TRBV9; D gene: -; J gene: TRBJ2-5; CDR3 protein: ASSGSRGQTQY
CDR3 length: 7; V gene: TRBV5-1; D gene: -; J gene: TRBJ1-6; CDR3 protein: ASTPTLH
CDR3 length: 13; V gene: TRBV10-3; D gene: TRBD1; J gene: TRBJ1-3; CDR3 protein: AAQQGTSSGNTIY